What follows are 19 T cell receptor beta chains derived from one specimen sequenced in a study of human thymus T cells. The method was immunoSEQ multiplex PCR; TCRdb's version includes in-frame clones alone and lacks a portion of them. The table lists around 120,000 clones, over 85% of them singletons, with 0.02% to 0.025% in the top ten. Resections from corrective heart surgery provided thymus tissue. The sequenced sample was thymus tissue. Every receptor here comes from a boy in the first two years of life with a congenital heart defect but otherwise immunologically healthy.

V is TRBV28 and J is TRBJ2-7, with 7 bases fitting TRBD1. This CDR3 is built from 14 residues. V was clipped by 2 bases and J by 2 bases; unmatched bases: 3. CDR1 is MDHEN, CDR2 SYDVKM, per germline. The CDR3 DNA reads TGTGCCAGCAGTTTAGGACAGGCGACCTACGAGCAGTACTTC. Residues: CASSLGQATYEQYF.

The CDR3 loop reads CASSLDRINEAFF. In nucleotides, the CDR3 is TGTGCCAGCAGCCTTGACAGGATTAATGAAGCTTTCTTT. The chain is built from TRBV27 and TRBJ1-1; perhaps TRBD1 as D (6 bases). The CDR3 length is 13 residues. Germline V gene lookup returns CDR1 MNHEY and CDR2 SMNVEV (reference sequence). The germline V and J ends were trimmed by 6 bases and 7 bases, with 15 bases remaining between them.

The gene calls are TRBV27 and TRBJ2-7; D remains unclear. Germline V gene data show CDR1 as MNHEY and CDR2 as SMNVEV (reference sequence). The CDR3 is 15 residues long. The V and J ends lost 6 bases and 4 bases respectively, with 19 bases between them. CDR3 sequence: CASRPTTRPPYEQYF. The CDR3 DNA is TGTGCCAGCAGGCCTACGACGAGGCCGCCTTACGAGCAGTACTTC.

This chain links TRBV5-4 with TRBJ1-6; TRBD1 agrees at 7 bases. CDR3 length equals 15 residues. The ends lost 4 bases at V and 6 bases at J; junction bases unmatched: 7. CDR1 SGHNT and CDR2 YYREEE come from the germline V gene (reference sequence). The CDR3 spells CASSRGDSSNSPLHF. DNA for the CDR3: TGTGCCAGCAGCCGGGGGGACAGCAGTAATTCACCCCTCCACTTT.

The CDR3, as DNA: TGTGCCAGCAGTCCCGATAAGGGACTAGCGGGTAAGCTGGGAGAGCAGTACTTC. Its protein product is CASSPDKGLAGKLGEQYF. This chain connects TRBV28 to TRBJ2-7; TRBD2 matches at 12 bases. The CDR3 covers 18 residues. Trimming took 5 bases from V and 7 from J; bases not matched to a gene: 18. CDR1 and CDR2 from the germline V gene are MDHEN and SYDVKM.

On this clone: The junction differs from germline at one of its ends, possibly a read error. At the DNA level, this CDR3 is encoded by other sequences in the same sample as well. The J gene is TRBJ2-7, the V gene TRBV15, with 10 bases lining up with TRBD2. This CDR3 has 17 amino acids. Germline V CDR1 and CDR2: LNHNV, YYDKDF (reference sequence). The CDR3 DNA follows: TGTGCCACCAGCAGAGTTCAAGCGGGGGGGAGCTCCTATGAGCAGTACTTC. Amino acids: CATSRVQAGGSSYEQYF. Based on the CDR3 plus reference TRBV15 and TRBJ2-7, the full variable domain is DAMVIQNPRYQVTQFGKPVTLSCSQTLNHNVMYWYQQKSSQAPKLLFHYYDKDFNNEADTPDNFQSRRPNTSFCFLDIRSPGLGDTAMYLCATSRVQAGGSSYEQYFGPGTRLTVT.

The chain couples TRBV2 to TRBJ2-1; no firm D call. Germline V gives CDR1 SNHLY, CDR2 FYNNEI. The CDR3 length is 13 residues. Trimming removed 6 bases from V and 3 bases from J, with 9 bases in between. In DNA, the CDR3 is TGTGCCAGCAGCCCGTCTAACTACAATGAGCAGTTCTTC. Amino acid sequence: CASSPSNYNEQFF.

The chain employs TRBV19 and TRBJ2-6; D is perhaps TRBD2 (5 bases). The germline V gene has CDR1 LNHDA and CDR2 SQIVND (reference sequence). The CDR3 is made up of 15 amino acids. V was clipped by 3 bases and J by 4 bases, with 10 bases between them. The CDR3 bases are TGTGCCAGTAGTATGAGGGCTACCGGGGCCAACGTCCTGACTTTC. It encodes CASSMRATGANVLTF. The variable domain in full, completed from reference TRBV19 and TRBJ2-6, reads DGGITQSPKYLFRKEGQNVTLSCEQNLNHDAMYWYRQDPGQGLRLIYYSQIVNDFQKGDIAEGYSVSREKKESFPLTVTSAQKNPTAFYLCASSMRATGANVLTFGAGSRLTVL.

The genes are TRBV10-2 and TRBJ2-7; the match to TRBD2 covers 7 bases. The CDR3 is made up of 14 amino acids. From germline, CDR1 is WSHSY and CDR2 SAAADI. V dropped 6 bases and J dropped 7; count of bases not matched to a gene: 12. As DNA, the CDR3 is TGCGCCAGCAGCGGGCGGGCGGGGGACTGGGAGCAGTACTTC. As protein: CASSGRAGDWEQYF.

The CDR3 is CASSPGTSGGNEQFF. CDR3 DNA sequence: TGCGCCAGCAGCCCGGGGACTAGCGGGGGTAATGAGCAGTTCTTC. The chain carries TRBV5-1 and TRBJ2-1, with 14 bases aligning to TRBD2. V gave up 4 bases and J gave up 7 bases; unmatched junction bases: 4. In germline, CDR1 is SGHRS, CDR2 YFSETQ. There are 15 residues in the CDR3. The full variable domain, in which reference TRBV5-1 and TRBJ2-1 provide the parts outside the CDR3, is KAGVTQTPRYLIKTRGQQVTLSCSPISGHRSVSWYQQTPGQGLQFLFEYFSETQRNKGNFPGRFSGRQFSNSRSEMNVSTLELGDSALYLCASSPGTSGGNEQFFGPGTRLTVL.

This rearrangement joins TRBV7-8 to TRBJ2-5; 11 nucleotides line up with TRBD2. With V trimmed by 0 bases and J by 1 base, 13 bases remained unmatched. CDR3 length: 20 residues. Germline CDR1 is SGHVS and CDR2 is FQNEAQ. As DNA, the CDR3 is TGTGCCAGCAGCTTAGCGCTACGGACTAGCGGGCAAATGCCCCAAGAGACCCAGTACTTC. Its protein is CASSLALRTSGQMPQETQYF.

The chain couples TRBV11-2 to TRBJ2-5; tentative D call: TRBD2 (6 bases). The CDR3 extends over 15 amino acids. The germline CDR1 and CDR2 sequences are SGHAT and FQNNGV. The V and J ends lost 5 bases and 3 bases respectively, with 16 bases between them. The CDR3 DNA reads TGTGCCAGCAGCCCAGGGACGGGGGTGGAAGAGACCCAGTACTTC. Translated, it gives CASSPGTGVEETQYF.

A word on this clone: Other DNA sequences in the sample encode the same CDR3. This chain links TRBV19 with TRBJ1-4; no clear D gene. This CDR3 contains 11 residues. Trimming removed 3 bases at V and 8 bases at J, with 4 bases between. Germline V gene lookup returns CDR1 LNHDA and CDR2 SQIVND (reference sequence). This CDR3 reads CASSIGEKLFF. The CDR3 DNA is TGTGCCAGTAGTATTGGGGAAAAACTGTTTTTT.

The CDR3 loop reads CASSTVRQGPANTEAFF. Here the CDR3 DNA reads TGTGCCAGCTCGACTGTTCGACAGGGGCCCGCGAACACTGAAGCTTTCTTT. The V gene is TRBV28, the J gene TRBJ1-1; 8 bases align to TRBD1. The CDR3 is made up of 17 amino acids. The junction had 15 bases not matched to a gene; V was cut back by 8 bases and J by 1 base. Per the germline V gene, CDR1 is MDHEN and CDR2 is SYDVKM.

The V and J genes are TRBV7-2 and TRBJ1-5; TRBD1 matches 10 bases. With V trimmed by 4 bases and J by 5 bases, 5 bases remained unmatched. CDR1 is SGHTA and CDR2 is FQGNSA in the germline V gene. The CDR3 has 15 residues. The CDR3 here is CASSSRTGGHQPQHF. For the CDR3, the DNA is TGTGCCAGCAGCTCCAGGACAGGGGGGCATCAGCCCCAGCATTTT.

The rearrangement links TRBV27 to TRBJ1-1; the D gene is possibly TRBD1 (5 bases). Trimming removed 6 bases at V and 4 bases at J, with 9 bases between. The germline V gene encodes CDR1 MNHEY and CDR2 SMNVEV (reference sequence). This CDR3 is built from 12 residues. The CDR3 reads CASSGTSTEAFF. CDR3 in DNA: TGTGCCAGCAGCGGGACCTCCACTGAAGCTTTCTTT.

J is TRBJ2-7 and V is TRBV27, with 10 bases fitting TRBD2. Per the germline V gene, CDR1 is MNHEY and CDR2 is SMNVEV (reference sequence). The CDR3 runs 19 residues. After removal of 5 bases from V and 6 bases from J, the junction contained 22 bases not matched to a gene. CDR3 protein: CASSVPTLLAGAYLGEQYF. In DNA form, the CDR3 reads TGTGCCAGCAGTGTACCAACCCTTCTAGCGGGGGCCTACCTTGGCGAGCAGTACTTC.

The chain joins TRBV19 to TRBJ2-3; D unclear. Deletions cut 4 bases from V and 1 base from J, with 18 bases between. The CDR3 contains 17 residues. Germline V gene data show CDR1 as LNHDA and CDR2 as SQIVND (reference sequence). The CDR3 coding sequence is TGTGCCAGTAGTAGCAGTTTTTTACCGCCCTGCACAGATACGCAGTATTTT. It translates to CASSSSFLPPCTDTQYF.

CDR3 in DNA: TGCGCCAGCAGCCAAGATATGAGCGGGGAGCTGTTTTTT. This gives the protein CASSQDMSGELFF. The V gene is TRBV4-3, the J gene TRBJ2-2; D unresolved. Germline V gene sequence: CDR1 LGHNA, CDR2 YSLEER. The CDR3 spans 13 residues. The germline V and J ends were trimmed by 0 bases and 7 bases, with 6 bases remaining between them.